This T cell receptor beta chain originates from a study of T cell clonality in common variable immunodeficiency. General study findings and limits: Fewer TCRbeta clones were shared among CVID subjects than controls. CVID subjects showed higher TCRbeta clonality than healthy controls. In common variable immunodeficiency, TCR beta chains reportedly carried fewer deletions and N-nucleotide insertions.

Trimming at V came to 6 bases and at J to 3 bases, leaving 5 bases not matched to a gene. The germline V gene encodes CDR1 MNHEY and CDR2 SVGEGT. This CDR3 spans 14 amino acids. This clone was seen repeatedly, ten times or more. What it recognizes is unknown. With the read ending 3 residues before the CDR3 end, the germline J gene is used to fill in that end. Data came from immunoSEQ multiplex PCR; TCRdb stores just in-frame clones and leaves some out. The repertoire consists of just over 20,000 clones, none detected only once. Blood came from CVID subjects not ill and not taking immunomodulatory or immunosuppressive medication. Each donor provided about 5 to 9 ml of heparinized whole blood.

Sequencing was performed on peripheral blood mononuclear cells. This TCR was sampled from a human donor with common variable immunodeficiency. The rearrangement links TRBV6-2 or TRBV6-3 to TRBJ1-5, with 7 bases aligning to TRBD1. The CDR3 spells CASRGTENNQPQHF. Incomplete CDR3 DNA: TGTGCCAGCAGAGGGACAGAGAACAATCAGCCC.